These T cell receptor beta chains were read from a single sample in a study of CD8+CD57+ T cells in acquired aplastic anemia. TCRdb analysed the reads with MiXCR anew, one entry per CDR3 protein. The sample holds some 220,000 distinct CDR3 sequences, almost 35% seen once. Sequences were obtained from sorted CD4+, CD8+, or CD8+CD57+ T cells (not recorded which) from PBMCs. These receptors originate from a human donor in good health, serving as a control. Both conserved end residues are part of each CDR3. Fields, in order: V gene, J gene, CDR3 protein.

TRBV6-4	TRBJ1-5	CASSDQDADNQPQHF
TRBV20-1	TRBJ1-2	CSASGTGNYGYTF
TRBV3-1	TRBJ1-2	CASSPRGDYGYTF
TRBV4-1	TRBJ2-3	CASSQPLAGGRNTQYF
TRBV5-4	TRBJ2-3	CASSLSGGGIVRVDTQYF
TRBV20-1	TRBJ2-5	CSATRDSHTQETQYF
TRBV2	TRBJ2-2	CASTRDRNTGELFF
TRBV27	TRBJ1-2	CASSLRQDLGYTF
TRBV10-3	TRBJ2-7	CAISYSSGRSAEQYF
TRBV9	TRBJ2-1	CASSVLSGGNYNEQFF
TRBV7-8	TRBJ2-1	CASSLGLAEYNEQFF
TRBV7-3	TRBJ2-1	CASSPGQGLNEQFF
TRBV9	TRBJ2-3	CASSPRIAGSDTQYF
TRBV7-8	TRBJ1-5	CASSLGRHNSNQPQHF
TRBV7-3	TRBJ2-7	CASSLAAGSTYEQYF
TRBV2	TRBJ1-1	CASIAGQGRGAFF
TRBV10-2	TRBJ2-7	CASRLVGTASYEQYF
TRBV7-3	TRBJ2-2	CASSPGQAPGELFF
TRBV2	TRBJ1-3	CASSERTNSGNTIYF
TRBV11-2	TRBJ2-7	CASSLEGNTYEQYF
TRBV30	TRBJ1-5	CAWSVARTNQPQHF
TRBV5-1	TRBJ2-1	CASSPPGQGSDEQFF
TRBV3-1	TRBJ2-3	CASSPRRGLTDTQYF
TRBV2	TRBJ2-3	CASSEAVSQDTQYF
TRBV7-9	TRBJ1-2	CASSSLVNYGYTF
TRBV20-1	TRBJ2-5	CSASSWGPGQETQYF
TRBV5-6	TRBJ2-1	CASSLFFGGPNEQFF
TRBV9	TRBJ2-3	CASSVGLAGAWDTQYF
TRBV2	TRBJ1-5	CASSDRENQPQHF
TRBV5-6	TRBJ1-3	CASSLAWPLSGNTIYF
TRBV19	TRBJ1-2	CASRDSGAGGYTF
TRBV2	TRBJ2-7	CASSGQDSGEQYF
TRBV20-1	TRBJ1-2	CSASPVGRGDYGYTF
TRBV24-1	TRBJ2-1	CATSEPTSGTFF
TRBV6-4	TRBJ2-7	CASSDSHRRLRTGPYEQYF
TRBV14	TRBJ2-7	CASSQGTTFYEQYF
TRBV24-1	TRBJ1-2	CATSDPQRTYDGYTF
TRBV6-5	TRBJ1-1	CASSYFQAGGGAFF
TRBV12-3/TRBV12-4	TRBJ2-7	CASSLERGASYEQYF
TRBV6-5	TRBJ1-2	CASSSIGSYYGYTF
TRBV30	TRBJ1-3	CAWSVPGISRISGNTIYF
TRBV12-3/TRBV12-4	TRBJ1-1	CASSLMRVGRKDTEAFF
TRBV5-1	TRBJ2-5	CASSGVPGTSGQETQYF
TRBV6-5	TRBJ1-2	CASSYSTGAYGYTF
TRBV9	TRBJ1-1	CASSVSENTEAFF
TRBV19	TRBJ1-5	CASSNDRDNQPQHF
TRBV11-1	TRBJ1-2	CASGLGRGLGANYGYTF
TRBV4-2	TRBJ1-2	CASSQGVIQGARGYTF
TRBV19	TRBJ1-2	CASSYRIWDRGPNGYTF
TRBV5-1	TRBJ2-3	CASSLGFQDTQYF
TRBV3-1	TRBJ1-3	CASSQDQVPGNTIYF
TRBV6-6	TRBJ2-7	CASSYLREYEQYF